This T cell receptor beta chain was identified in a study of blood T cells in healthy people across ages. Study-wide results and limits: It was the long-lived donors that had more naive CD4+ cells and higher diversity than aged donors. As age increased, TCR beta diversity per million T cells fell in a roughly linear fashion.

The CDR3 contains 16 residues. Germline V gives CDR1 SGHDN, CDR2 FVKESK. The V end was cut by 2 bases, the J end by 5 bases, with 19 bases between. With regard to this clonotype: Its cognate antigen is unknown.

With a J-beta primer mix and a sample-barcoded 5' primer, a second PCR ran roughly 6 to 11 cycles. TCRdb itself ran the 5' RACE reads through MiXCR, one entry per CDR3 protein. The sample includes around 1,900,000 distinct CDR3 sequences, roughly two fifths of them seen just once. The TCR sequence derives from a human donor in good health. V and J are TRBV14 and TRBJ2-7; D perhaps matches TRBD1 (6 bases). The sequenced sample consisted of blood. The CDR3 coding sequence is TGTGCCAGCAGCCAACACGTCGGGACAATTAACAACGAGCAGTACTTC. Translation: CASSQHVGTINNEQYF.